This TCR beta chain stems from a study of blood T cells in healthy people across ages. Alongside a J-beta primer mix, a sample-barcoded 5' primer served in a second PCR lasting 7 to 11 cycles. Using its own MiXCR run on the 5' RACE reads, TCRdb lists one record per CDR3 protein. The profile shows more than 800,000 distinct CDR3 sequences, 29% of them singletons. The V and J ends lost 1 base and 5 bases respectively, with 12 bases between them. CDR3 length: 14 residues. The germline V gene has CDR1 SQVTM and CDR2 ANQGSEA. The authors isolated at least 6 million PBMCs per sample. Material: blood. This receptor was identified in a woman of 80 years or more in good health. This chain connects TRBV29-1 to TRBJ1-5; TRBD1 might be the D (5 bases). The CDR3 region is CSVEVEGDDQPQHF. In DNA, the CDR3 is TGCAGCGTTGAAGTGGAAGGGGACGATCAGCCCCAGCATTTT.